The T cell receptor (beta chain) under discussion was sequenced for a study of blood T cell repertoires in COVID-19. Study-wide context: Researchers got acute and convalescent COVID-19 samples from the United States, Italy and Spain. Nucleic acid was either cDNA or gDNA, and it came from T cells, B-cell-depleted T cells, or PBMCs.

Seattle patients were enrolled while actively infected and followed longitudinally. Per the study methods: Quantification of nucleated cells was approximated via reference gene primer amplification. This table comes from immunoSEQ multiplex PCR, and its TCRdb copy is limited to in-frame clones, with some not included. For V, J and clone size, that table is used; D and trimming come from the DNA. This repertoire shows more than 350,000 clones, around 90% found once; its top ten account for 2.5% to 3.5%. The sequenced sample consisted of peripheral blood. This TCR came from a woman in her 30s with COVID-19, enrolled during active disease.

CDR3 coding DNA: TGTGCCAGCAGTGAATTGGGTCTAGCGGGAGGGCTGTATTTCAATGAGCAGTTCTTC. Translating gives CASSELGLAGGLYFNEQFF. The chain uses TRBV6-1 and TRBJ2-1, with 12 positions matching TRBD2. Germline-derived CDR1 and CDR2 are MNHNS and SASEGT. V was pared by 2 bases and J by 6 bases, with 14 bases of the junction left unmatched. The CDR3 is 19 residues long.